The 27 T cell receptor beta chains below come from one sample, sequenced in a study of brain T cells in children with intractable seizures listed by TCRdb under 2021. To prepare the library, the immunoSEQ multiplex PCR assay was applied. This is the immuneACCESS table as TCRdb keeps it, with only in-frame sequences that have V and J called. A part of the clones is gone; compared with another copy, unresolved V genes explain less than half, and the rest is unexplained. The sample table shows around 80,000 clones, and 90% to 95% are seen once. Of the sample, approximately 25% falls within the top ten clones. Sample time point, as interpreted from the label and publication: resected brain tissue, or blood drawn just prior to surgery. The specimen comprised peripheral blood, sampled at surgery. Receptors originate from a girl aged 2-10 years with Rasmussen encephalitis and intractable seizures.

This sequence joins TRBV5-1 and TRBJ2-2; D perhaps matches TRBD1 (6 bases). The CDR3 spans 15 residues. Germline lookup yields CDR1 SGHRS and CDR2 YFSETQ. Trimming left V 1 base short and J 1 base short, with 8 bases between. The CDR3 nucleotides are TGCGCCAGCAGCTTGACAGGGCAGAACACCGGGGAGCTGTTTTTT. Translation gives CASSLTGQNTGELFF.

This clone was seen only a few times. The genes are TRBV9 and TRBJ2-1, with a tentative D call TRBD2 (5 bases). The CDR3 contains 15 residues. Germline V gene sequence: CDR1 SGDLS, CDR2 YYNGEE. The V end was cut by 0 bases, the J end by 5 bases, with 12 bases between. DNA for the CDR3: TGTGCCAGCAGCGTAGAATTCGGGATTAACAATGAGCAGTTCTTC. It is translated as CASSVEFGINNEQFF.

The V gene is TRBV7-2, the J gene TRBJ2-1, with 8 bases matching TRBD2. In germline, CDR1 is SGHTA, CDR2 FQGNSA. J gave up 2 bases and V 6 bases, and 6 bases lay outside the gene matches. This CDR3 is built from 15 residues. The DNA of the CDR3 is TGTGCCAGCAGACCCTCAGCGGGGGCCTACAATGAGCAGTTCTTC. Its protein is CASRPSAGAYNEQFF.

In this sample, this clone turned up once. The chain carries TRBV13 and TRBJ1-1; D not certain. Germline V gives CDR1 PRHDT, CDR2 FYEKMQ (reference sequence). The CDR3 runs to 12 residues. Between the trimmed V and J ends, which lost 6 bases and 3 bases, there was a span of 8 bases. CDR3 in DNA: TGTGCCAGCAGTGTAGGTCACACTGAAGCTTTCTTT. Its translation is CASSVGHTEAFF.

The chain carries TRBV6-5 and TRBJ2-1; unclear D gene. The CDR3 consists of 14 residues. V lost 4 bases and J lost 8, with 15 bases in between. Germline V gene data show CDR1 as MNHEY and CDR2 as SVGAGI. In nucleotides, the CDR3 is TGTGCCAGCAGTTCCCACCCCGCGGCAGATGAGCAGTTCTTC. Amino acids: CASSSHPAADEQFF.

Points on this clone: This CDR3 is also generated by other DNA sequences in the sample. J is TRBJ1-2 and V is TRBV6-5; D might be TRBD1 (5 bases). Germline V CDR1 and CDR2: MNHEY, SVGAGI. V lost 5 bases to trimming and J lost 4 bases, with 8 bases between them. This CDR3 is 12 amino acids long. This CDR3 reads CASSPGFYGYTF. DNA of the CDR3: TGTGCCAGCAGTCCAGGGTTCTATGGCTACACCTTC.

CDR3 amino acids: CASSLSSGQHYEQYF. The DNA of the CDR3 is TGTGCCAGCAGCTTAAGTAGCGGCCAGCACTACGAGCAGTACTTC. The chain carries TRBV7-6 and TRBJ2-7; TRBD2 might be the D (6 bases). This CDR3 comprises 15 residues. Germline V gene sequence: CDR1 SGHVS, CDR2 FNYEAQ. Between the trimmed V and J ends, which lost 2 bases and 3 bases, there was a span of 14 bases.

This clone was counted a single time. The chain is built from TRBV12-5 and TRBJ2-7; 7 bases agree with TRBD1. The CDR3 extends over 11 amino acids. V lost 5 bases to trimming and J lost 11 bases; unmatched junction nucleotides: 6. CDR1 and CDR2 from the germline V gene are LGHNT and FRNRAP. The CDR3 loop reads CASGLGQAEYF. The CDR3 coding sequence is TGTGCTAGTGGTCTCGGACAGGCGGAGTACTTC.

The rearrangement joins TRBV20-1 to TRBJ1-3; tentative D call: TRBD1 (5 bases). CDR1 and CDR2 from the germline V gene are DFQATT and SNEGSKA (reference sequence). CDR3 length: 11 residues. Deletions cut 6 bases from V and 3 bases from J, with 6 bases between. CDR3 sequence (DNA): TGCAGTGCAGGGGTTGGAAACACCATATATTTT. The encoded protein is CSAGVGNTIYF.

This rearrangement joins TRBV6-7 to TRBJ2-1; D possibly matches TRBD1 or TRBD2 (5 bases each). TRBV6-7 is an ORF, and what it does is uncertain. V shed 0 bases and J shed 6 bases, with 15 bases lying between them. The length of the CDR3 is 16 residues. The CDR3 DNA sequence: TGTGCCAGCAGTTACTCCCAAAGCAGGGAGTTCAATGAGCAGTTCTTC. Its protein is CASSYSQSREFNEQFF.

The chain uses TRBV6-2 or TRBV6-3 and TRBJ2-3; tentative D call: TRBD2 (5 bases). In germline, CDR1 is MNHEY, CDR2 SVGEGT. This CDR3 region has 14 residues. The V gene lost 1 base and the J gene lost 4 bases, with 9 bases spanning the gap. CDR3 in amino acids: CASSYYGVADTQYF. For the CDR3, the DNA is TGTGCCAGCAGTTACTACGGGGTCGCAGATACGCAGTATTTT.

The chain is built from TRBV24-1 and TRBJ1-2, with a tentative D call TRBD1 (5 bases). The CDR3 sequence is 14 residues long. V was clipped by 3 bases and J by 0 bases, with 7 bases between them. Looked up from germline, CDR1 is KGHDR and CDR2 is SFDVKD. CDR3: CATSDGAPNYGYTF. The CDR3 region has the DNA TGTGCCACCAGTGATGGGGCGCCTAACTATGGCTACACCTTC.

This clone was detected many times. The sample carries other DNA sequences with the same CDR3. V gene TRBV9 combines with J gene TRBJ2-3; 11 bases map to TRBD2. Trimming at V came to 2 bases and at J to 4 bases, leaving 6 bases not matched to a gene. Germline assignment: CDR1 SGDLS and CDR2 YYNGEE. This CDR3 contains 16 residues. CDR3 amino acids: CASSVSLAGVADTQYF. The DNA for the CDR3 is TGTGCCAGCAGCGTCTCACTAGCGGGAGTCGCAGATACGCAGTATTTT.

The gene calls are TRBV5-1 and TRBJ2-5, with 12 bases fitting TRBD2. V gave up 3 bases and J gave up 2 bases; unmatched junction bases: 2. Germline lookup yields CDR1 SGHRS and CDR2 YFSETQ. The length of the CDR3 is 15 residues. CDR3 sequence (DNA): TGCGCCAGCAGCTCGGGACTAGCGGGTCAAGAGACCCAGTACTTC. Its translation is CASSSGLAGQETQYF.

The rearrangement joins TRBV13 to TRBJ2-7, with 9 bases identical to TRBD1. The germline V gene has CDR1 PRHDT and CDR2 FYEKMQ (reference sequence). Trimming took 3 bases from V and 1 from J; bases not matched to a gene: 4. CDR3 length: 15 residues. This chain's CDR3 is CASSFSGTGSYEQYF. The CDR3 bases are TGTGCCAGCAGCTTCTCCGGGACAGGGTCCTACGAGCAGTACTTC.

V is TRBV30 and J is TRBJ2-2, with a tentative D call TRBD1 (5 bases). Germline V gene lookup returns CDR1 GTSNPN and CDR2 SVGIG (reference sequence). There are 15 residues in the CDR3. V was cut by 5 bases and J by 5 bases, with 18 bases left in between. CDR3 protein: CAWHPPGMNTGELFF. CDR3 DNA sequence: TGTGCCTGGCATCCACCAGGGATGAATACCGGGGAGCTGTTTTTT.

CDR3 protein: CASSVVGNQPQHF. The DNA for the CDR3 is TGTGCCAGCAGCGTAGTCGGCAATCAGCCCCAGCATTTT. V is TRBV9 and J is TRBJ1-5; unclear D gene. Looked up from germline, CDR1 is SGDLS and CDR2 is YYNGEE. V lost 0 bases to trimming and J lost 2 bases, with 3 bases between them. CDR3 size: 13 residues.

This clone was recorded once. The chain combines TRBV4-1 with TRBJ2-7; no clear D. Germline values: CDR1 MGHRA, CDR2 YSYEKL. This CDR3 comprises 15 residues. V was clipped by 1 base and J by 0 bases, with 10 bases between them. The CDR3 bases are TGCGCCAGCAGCCAAGGGGCTACAATCTCCTACGAGCAGTACTTC. Residues: CASSQGATISYEQYF.

The chain links TRBV2 to TRBJ2-5; D is perhaps TRBD1 (5 bases). Germline CDR1 is SNHLY and CDR2 is FYNNEI. V was pared by 9 bases and J by 6 bases, with 17 bases between. The CDR3 loop spans 13 amino acids. The DNA of the CDR3 is TGTGCCAGTAAGGACACGTTAATAAAGACCCAGTACTTC. Protein: CASKDTLIKTQYF.

The gene calls are TRBV27 and TRBJ2-3; TRBD2 agrees at 12 bases. Germline lookup yields CDR1 MNHEY and CDR2 SMNVEV (reference sequence). V gave up 4 bases and J gave up 3 bases; unmatched junction bases: 11. The CDR3 contains 18 residues. For the CDR3, the DNA is TGTGCCAGCAGTTCAACCTCCACTAGCGGGAGGTTAACAGATACGCAGTATTTT. Its translation: CASSSTSTSGRLTDTQYF.

This clone was observed a single time. The rearrangement joins TRBV5-6 to TRBJ2-5, with TRBD1 identical over 8 bases. Germline assignment: CDR1 SGHDT and CDR2 YYEEEE. There are 14 residues in the CDR3. V was clipped by 4 bases and J by 2 bases; unmatched bases: 4. This chain's CDR3 is CASSLRGRQETQYF. CDR3 DNA: TGTGCCAGCAGCCTCAGGGGGCGGCAAGAGACCCAGTACTTC.

The rearrangement links TRBV24-1 to TRBJ2-4, with TRBD1 matching 9 bases. V lost 3 bases to trimming and J lost 5 bases; unmatched junction nucleotides: 7. Per germline, CDR1 KGHDR and CDR2 SFDVKD. The CDR3 is 16 residues long. DNA of the CDR3: TGTGCCACCAGTGATGAAGGGACAGGGATGGAAAACATTCAGTACTTC. It encodes CATSDEGTGMENIQYF.

The rearrangement joins TRBV27 to TRBJ1-3; possible D gene TRBD1, 6 bases. The V gene lost 5 bases and the J gene lost 8 bases, with 16 bases spanning the gap. The CDR3 consists of 14 residues. CDR1 and CDR2 from the germline V gene are MNHEY and SMNVEV (reference sequence). CDR3 sequence reads: CASSLTRYRDTIYF. CDR3 bases: TGTGCCAGCAGTCTCACCCGGTACAGGGACACCATATATTTT.

The chain uses TRBV28 and TRBJ2-3; D possibly matches TRBD1 or TRBD2 (5 bases each). Germline-derived CDR1 and CDR2 are MDHEN and SYDVKM. The V and J ends lost 10 bases and 1 base respectively, with 15 bases between them. CDR3 length: 14 amino acids. The CDR3: CAIRGVPGTDTQYF. Written as DNA, the CDR3 is TGTGCCATTAGAGGGGTACCGGGCACAGATACGCAGTATTTT.

This sequence joins TRBV6-5 and TRBJ1-6, with D unresolved. Germline CDR1 and CDR2: MNHEY and SVGAGI. Deletions cut 4 bases from V and 7 bases from J, with 14 bases between. This CDR3 is 15 amino acids long. The DNA for the CDR3 is TGTGCCAGCAGTTCCGGTCGGAGCGGGAATTCACCCCTCCACTTT. Protein sequence: CASSSGRSGNSPLHF.

The rearrangement uses TRBV4-1 and TRBJ2-1; unclear D gene. CDR3 length: 14 residues. Germline V gene lookup returns CDR1 MGHRA and CDR2 YSYEKL. Trimming left V 1 base short and J 7 bases short, with 11 bases between. The CDR3 sequence is CASSQVPTLNEQFF. In DNA, the CDR3 is TGCGCCAGCAGCCAAGTACCGACCTTAAATGAGCAGTTCTTC.

The V and J genes are TRBV6-1 and TRBJ1-5; TRBD1 matches 7 bases. V lost 4 bases and J lost 1; bases outside the gene matches: 7. CDR3 length: 16 residues. Germline V gene sequence: CDR1 MNHNS, CDR2 SASEGT. The DNA of the CDR3 is TGTGCCAGCAGTGGCCAGGGGGTCCGAAGCAATCAGCCCCAGCATTTT. Protein: CASSGQGVRSNQPQHF.